This T cell receptor beta chain was recovered during a study of follicular helper T cells after annual influenza vaccination. Study-level information: Days 0, 7 and 28 post-vaccination were the blood draw times. Across the 2013-2014, 2014-2015 and 2015-2016 vaccination seasons, some subjects were resampled.

Turning to this clone: Its antigen is not known.

Time point reported: 2014-2015 season, 7 days after vaccination. Donors were community-dwelling with no influenza vaccine in the prior 6 months. Whole-study findings and limits: ICOS+CD38+ cTfh clonality tracked population frequency, and its change tracked circulating plasmablast change.

The protocol was immunoSEQ multiplex PCR, while the TCRdb copy is restricted to in-frame clones and leaves out a portion. The table lists several thousand clones, 70% to 90% of them singletons. With 4 bases removed from V and 5 bases from J, the gap between germline ends came to 13 bases. From germline, CDR1 is SGHRS and CDR2 YFSETQ. The CDR3 has 13 residues. Sequenced material: CXCR5+ CD38- circulating T follicular helper cells from blood, taken 7 days after influenza vaccination. Stated subset: circulating Tfh, non-naive CD4+CXCR5+PD-1+ (ICOS+CD38+ or ICOS-CD38-). The sequence was obtained from an adult who received the influenza vaccine. The chain couples TRBV5-1 to TRBJ2-7, with D uncertain. The CDR3 nucleotides are TGCGCCAGCAGCACCGGACCTTCAAACGAGCAGTACTTC. Translation: CASSTGPSNEQYF.